This TCR beta chain derives from a study of PD-1 blockade in classical Hodgkin lymphoma. Concerning this clone itself: Its specificity is not known.

The table came from immunoSEQ multiplex PCR; TCRdb's copy has only in-frame clones and leaves some out. The profile shows over 45,000 clones, 73% of them singletons. Study conclusions and caveats: Individuals initiating nivolumab under 1 year after ASCT were excluded. Factors driving the repertoire differences, possibly disease activity or prior therapy, remain undefined. The CD4+ diversity rise by C4D1 was clearest in complete responders. The study found complete responders had baseline diversity similar to newly diagnosed patients.

V shed 3 bases, J shed 6 bases, and the junction held 2 bases outside the gene matches. Germline CDR1 is SGDLS and CDR2 is YYNGEE. The CDR3 runs to 14 residues. Every patient had relapsed following autologous stem cell transplantation, and cohorts differed in brentuximab vedotin exposure. The sequence came from a human donor with classical Hodgkin lymphoma. The sequencing here drew on peripheral blood mononuclear cells (PBMCs), taken before the second cycle of nivolumab. The chain couples TRBV9 to TRBJ1-4, with TRBD1 matching over 10 bases. The CDR3: CASSDGQGDEKLFF. CDR3 in DNA: TGTGCCAGCAGCGACGGACAGGGGGATGAAAAACTGTTTTTT.